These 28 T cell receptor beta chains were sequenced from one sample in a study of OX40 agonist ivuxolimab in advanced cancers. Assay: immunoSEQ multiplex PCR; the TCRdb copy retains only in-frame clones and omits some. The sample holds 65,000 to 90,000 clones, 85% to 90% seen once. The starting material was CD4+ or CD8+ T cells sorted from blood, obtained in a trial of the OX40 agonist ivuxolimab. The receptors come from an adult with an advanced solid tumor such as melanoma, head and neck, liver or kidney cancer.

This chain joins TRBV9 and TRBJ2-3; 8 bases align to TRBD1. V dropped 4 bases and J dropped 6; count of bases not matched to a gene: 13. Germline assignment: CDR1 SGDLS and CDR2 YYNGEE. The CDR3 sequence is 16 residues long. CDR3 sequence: CASSPLGQGVWDTQYF. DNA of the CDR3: TGTGCCAGCAGCCCCCTAGGACAGGGAGTGTGGGATACGCAGTATTTT.

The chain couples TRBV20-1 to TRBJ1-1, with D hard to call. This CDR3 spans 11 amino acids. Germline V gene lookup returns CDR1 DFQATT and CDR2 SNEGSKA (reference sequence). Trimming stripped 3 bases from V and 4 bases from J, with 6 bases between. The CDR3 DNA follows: TGCAGTGCTAGGGTAGGCACTGAAGCTTTCTTT. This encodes CSARVGTEAFF.

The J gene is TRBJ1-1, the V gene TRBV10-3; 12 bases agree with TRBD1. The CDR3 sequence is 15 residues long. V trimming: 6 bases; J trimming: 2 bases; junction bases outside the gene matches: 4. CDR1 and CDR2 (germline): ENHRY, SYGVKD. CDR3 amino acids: CAIRPGQGANTEAFF. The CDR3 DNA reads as TGTGCCATCAGGCCGGGACAGGGGGCAAACACTGAAGCTTTCTTT.

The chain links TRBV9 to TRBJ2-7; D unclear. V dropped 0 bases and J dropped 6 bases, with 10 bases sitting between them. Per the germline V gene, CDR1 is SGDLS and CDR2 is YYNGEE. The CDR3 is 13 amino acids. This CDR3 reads CASSVGVALEQYF. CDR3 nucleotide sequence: TGTGCCAGCAGCGTAGGAGTCGCTCTCGAGCAGTACTTC.

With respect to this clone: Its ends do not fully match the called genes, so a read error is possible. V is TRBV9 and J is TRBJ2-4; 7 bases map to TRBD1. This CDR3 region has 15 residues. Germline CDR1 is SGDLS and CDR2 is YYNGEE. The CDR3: CASSGISGTENLQYF. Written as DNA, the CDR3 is TGTGCCAGCAGCGGAATCTCCGGGACAGAAAACCTTCAGTACTTC.

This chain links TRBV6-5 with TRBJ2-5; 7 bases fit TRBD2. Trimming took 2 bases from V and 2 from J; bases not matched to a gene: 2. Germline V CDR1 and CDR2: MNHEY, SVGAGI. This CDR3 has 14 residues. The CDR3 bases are TGTGCCAGCAGTTACGCGGGAGTTCAAGAGACCCAGTACTTC. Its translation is CASSYAGVQETQYF.

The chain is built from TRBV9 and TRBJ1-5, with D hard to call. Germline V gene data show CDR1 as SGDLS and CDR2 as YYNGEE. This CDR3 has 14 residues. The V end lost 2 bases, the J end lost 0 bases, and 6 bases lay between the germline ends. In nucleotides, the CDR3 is TGTGCCAGCAGCGTTTCTTATAGCAATCAGCCCCAGCATTTT. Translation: CASSVSYSNQPQHF.

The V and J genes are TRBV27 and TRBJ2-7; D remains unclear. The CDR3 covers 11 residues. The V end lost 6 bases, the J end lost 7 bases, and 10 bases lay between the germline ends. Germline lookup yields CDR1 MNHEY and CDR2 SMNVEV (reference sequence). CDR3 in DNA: TGTGCCAGCAGATCCCCTACGGAGCAGTACTTC. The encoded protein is CASRSPTEQYF.

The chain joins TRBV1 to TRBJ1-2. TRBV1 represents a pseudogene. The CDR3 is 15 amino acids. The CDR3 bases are TGCACCAGCAGCCATCCTAATGGGACTAACTATGGCTACACCTTC. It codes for CTSSHPNGTNYGYTF.

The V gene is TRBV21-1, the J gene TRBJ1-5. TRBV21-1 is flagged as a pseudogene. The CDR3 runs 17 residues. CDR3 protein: CASSKMVEWGGHQPQHF. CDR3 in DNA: TGTGCCAGCAGCAAAATGGTCGAGTGGGGAGGGCATCAGCCCCAGCATTTT.

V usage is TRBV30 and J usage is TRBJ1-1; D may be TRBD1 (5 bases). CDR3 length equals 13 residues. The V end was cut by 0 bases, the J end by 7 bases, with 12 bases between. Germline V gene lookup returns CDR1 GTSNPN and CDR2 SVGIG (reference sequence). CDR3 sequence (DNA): TGTGCCTGGAGTGTACAACAGGACATTGAAGCTTTCTTT. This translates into CAWSVQQDIEAFF.

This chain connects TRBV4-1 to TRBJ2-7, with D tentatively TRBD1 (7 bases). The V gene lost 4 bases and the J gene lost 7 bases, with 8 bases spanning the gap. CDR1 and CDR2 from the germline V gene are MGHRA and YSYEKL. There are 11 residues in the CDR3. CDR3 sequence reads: CASSPGGEQYF. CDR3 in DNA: TGCGCCAGCAGCCCAGGGGGGGAGCAGTACTTC.

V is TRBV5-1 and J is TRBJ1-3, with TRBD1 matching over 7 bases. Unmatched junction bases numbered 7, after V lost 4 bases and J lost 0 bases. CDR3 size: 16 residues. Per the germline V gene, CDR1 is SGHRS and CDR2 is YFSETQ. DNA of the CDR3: TGCGCCAGCAGCCCGAGACAGGGACTCTCTGGAAACACCATATATTTT. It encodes CASSPRQGLSGNTIYF.

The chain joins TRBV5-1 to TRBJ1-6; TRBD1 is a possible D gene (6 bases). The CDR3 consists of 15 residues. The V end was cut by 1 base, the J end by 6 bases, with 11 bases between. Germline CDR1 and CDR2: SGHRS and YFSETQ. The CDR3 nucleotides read TGCGCCAGCAGCTTGATAACGGACAGTAATTCACCCCTCCACTTT. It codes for CASSLITDSNSPLHF.

The CDR3 protein is CASSSTEGLNTEAFF. The CDR3 nucleotides are TGTGCCAGCAGCTCCACCGAGGGGTTGAACACTGAAGCTTTCTTT. The rearrangement links TRBV7-8 to TRBJ1-1; D is perhaps TRBD1 (5 bases). The CDR3 covers 15 residues. Germline loops: CDR1 SGHVS, CDR2 FQNEAQ. V lost 4 bases and J lost 0, with 12 bases in between.

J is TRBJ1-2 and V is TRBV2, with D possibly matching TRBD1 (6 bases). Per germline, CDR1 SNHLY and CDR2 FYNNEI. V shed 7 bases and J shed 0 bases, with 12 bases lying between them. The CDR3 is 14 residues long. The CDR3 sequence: CASTWDKSNYGYTF. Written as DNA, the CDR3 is TGTGCCAGCACTTGGGACAAATCTAACTATGGCTACACCTTC.

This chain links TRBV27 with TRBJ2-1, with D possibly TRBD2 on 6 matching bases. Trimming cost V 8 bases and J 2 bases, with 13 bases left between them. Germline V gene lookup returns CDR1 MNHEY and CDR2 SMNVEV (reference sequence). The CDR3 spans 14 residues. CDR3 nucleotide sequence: TGTGCCAGCCAGAGCGGGTGGGCCTACAATGAGCAGTTCTTC. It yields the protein CASQSGWAYNEQFF.

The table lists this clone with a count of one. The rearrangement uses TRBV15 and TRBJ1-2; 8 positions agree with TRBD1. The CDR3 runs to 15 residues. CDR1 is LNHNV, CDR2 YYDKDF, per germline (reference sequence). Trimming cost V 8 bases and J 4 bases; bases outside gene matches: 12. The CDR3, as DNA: TGTGCCACCCAGGACACAGGGGGAGATTTCTATGGCTACACCTTC. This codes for CATQDTGGDFYGYTF. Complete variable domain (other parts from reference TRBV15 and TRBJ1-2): DAMVIQNPRYQVTQFGKPVTLSCSQTLNHNVMYWYQQKSSQAPKLLFHYYDKDFNNEADTPDNFQSRRPNTSFCFLDIRSPGLGDTAMYLCATQDTGGDFYGYTFGSGTRLTVV.

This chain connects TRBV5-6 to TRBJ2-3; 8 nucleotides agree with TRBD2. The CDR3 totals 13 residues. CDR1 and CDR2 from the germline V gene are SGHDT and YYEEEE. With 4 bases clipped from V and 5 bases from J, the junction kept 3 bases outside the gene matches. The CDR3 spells CASSPTSVDTQYF. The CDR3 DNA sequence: TGTGCCAGCAGCCCGACTAGCGTAGATACGCAGTATTTT. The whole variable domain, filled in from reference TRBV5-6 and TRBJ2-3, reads DAGVTQSPTHLIKTRGQQVTLRCSPKSGHDTVSWYQQALGQGPQFIFQYYEEEERQRGNFPDRFSGHQFPNYSSELNVNALLLGDSALYLCASSPTSVDTQYFGPGTRLTVL.

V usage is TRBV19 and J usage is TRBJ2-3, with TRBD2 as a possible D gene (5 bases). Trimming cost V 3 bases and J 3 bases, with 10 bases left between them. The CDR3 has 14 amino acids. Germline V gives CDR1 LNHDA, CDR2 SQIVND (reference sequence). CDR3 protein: CASSMLLATDTQYF. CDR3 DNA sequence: TGTGCCAGTAGTATGCTCTTAGCGACAGATACGCAGTATTTT. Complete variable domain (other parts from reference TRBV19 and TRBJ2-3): DGGITQSPKYLFRKEGQNVTLSCEQNLNHDAMYWYRQDPGQGLRLIYYSQIVNDFQKGDIAEGYSVSREKKESFPLTVTSAQKNPTAFYLCASSMLLATDTQYFGPGTRLTVL.

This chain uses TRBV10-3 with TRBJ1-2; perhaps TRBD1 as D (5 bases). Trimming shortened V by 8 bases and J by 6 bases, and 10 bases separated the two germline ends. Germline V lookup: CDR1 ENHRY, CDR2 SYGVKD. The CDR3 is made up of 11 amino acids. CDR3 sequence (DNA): TGTGCCATCCCCTCGGGGGATGGCTACACCTTC. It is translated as CAIPSGDGYTF.

The CDR3 loop is CASSWKTGTGGHEQYF. CDR3 nucleotide sequence: TGTGCCAGCAGCTGGAAAACCGGGACAGGGGGTCACGAGCAGTACTTC. The chain carries TRBV7-9 and TRBJ2-7, with 11 bases matching TRBD1. CDR3 length equals 16 residues. After removal of 4 bases from V and 5 bases from J, the junction contained 10 bases not matched to a gene. From germline, CDR1 is SEHNR and CDR2 FQNEAQ (reference sequence).

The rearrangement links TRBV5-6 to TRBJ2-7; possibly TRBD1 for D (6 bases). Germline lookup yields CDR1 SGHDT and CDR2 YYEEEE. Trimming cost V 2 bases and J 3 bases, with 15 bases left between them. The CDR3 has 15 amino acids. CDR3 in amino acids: CASSFQDSTLYEQYF. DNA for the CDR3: TGTGCCAGCAGCTTCCAGGACAGCACCCTCTACGAGCAGTACTTC.

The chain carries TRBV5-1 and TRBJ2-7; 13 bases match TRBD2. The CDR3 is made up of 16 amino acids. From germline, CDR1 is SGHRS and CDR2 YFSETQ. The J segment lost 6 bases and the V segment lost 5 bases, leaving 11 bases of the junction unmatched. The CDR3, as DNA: TGCGCCAGCAGAAGCCCCGTCGGACTAGCGGGAGCCGAGCAGTACTTC. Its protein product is CASRSPVGLAGAEQYF.

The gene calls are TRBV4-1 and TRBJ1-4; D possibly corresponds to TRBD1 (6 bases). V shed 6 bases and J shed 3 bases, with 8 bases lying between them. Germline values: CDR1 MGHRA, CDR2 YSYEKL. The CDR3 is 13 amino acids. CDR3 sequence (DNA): TGCGCCAGCAGACAGGGTGCTAATGAAAAACTGTTTTTT. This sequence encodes CASRQGANEKLFF.

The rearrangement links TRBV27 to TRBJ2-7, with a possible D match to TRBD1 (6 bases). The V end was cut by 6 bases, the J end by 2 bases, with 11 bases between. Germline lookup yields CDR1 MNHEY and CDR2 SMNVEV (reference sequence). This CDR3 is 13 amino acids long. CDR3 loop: CASRAGQTYEQYF. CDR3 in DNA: TGTGCCAGCAGAGCCGGACAGACCTACGAGCAGTACTTC.

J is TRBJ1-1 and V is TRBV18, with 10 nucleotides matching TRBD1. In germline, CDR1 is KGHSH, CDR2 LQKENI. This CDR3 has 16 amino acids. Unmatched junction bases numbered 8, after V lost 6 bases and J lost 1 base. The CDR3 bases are TGTGCCAGCTCTGGGACAGGGGCGGTAGAGAACACTGAAGCTTTCTTT. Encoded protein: CASSGTGAVENTEAFF. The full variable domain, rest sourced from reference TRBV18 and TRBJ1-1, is NAGVMQNPRHLVRRRGQEARLRCSPMKGHSHVYWYRQLPEEGLKFMVYLQKENIIDESGMPKERFSAEFPKEGPSILRIQQVVRGDSAAYFCASSGTGAVENTEAFFGQGTRLTVV.

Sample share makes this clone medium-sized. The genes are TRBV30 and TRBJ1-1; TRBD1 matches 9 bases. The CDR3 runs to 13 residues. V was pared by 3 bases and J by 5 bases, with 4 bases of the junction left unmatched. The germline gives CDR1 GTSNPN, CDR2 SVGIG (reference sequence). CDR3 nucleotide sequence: TGTGCCTGGAGGTGGACAGGGGTTACTGAAGCTTTCTTT. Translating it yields CAWRWTGVTEAFF.